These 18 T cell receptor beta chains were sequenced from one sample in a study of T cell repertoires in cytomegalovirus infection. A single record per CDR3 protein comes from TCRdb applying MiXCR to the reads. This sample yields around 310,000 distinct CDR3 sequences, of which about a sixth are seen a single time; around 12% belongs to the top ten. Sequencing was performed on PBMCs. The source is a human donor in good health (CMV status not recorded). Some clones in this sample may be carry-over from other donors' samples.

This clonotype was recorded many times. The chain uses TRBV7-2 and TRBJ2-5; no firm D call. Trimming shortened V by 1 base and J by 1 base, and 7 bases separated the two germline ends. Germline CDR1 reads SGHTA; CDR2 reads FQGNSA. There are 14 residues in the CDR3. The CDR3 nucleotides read TGTGCCAGCAGCTTAGGGGGAATCCAAGAGACCCAGTACTTC. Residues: CASSLGGIQETQYF.

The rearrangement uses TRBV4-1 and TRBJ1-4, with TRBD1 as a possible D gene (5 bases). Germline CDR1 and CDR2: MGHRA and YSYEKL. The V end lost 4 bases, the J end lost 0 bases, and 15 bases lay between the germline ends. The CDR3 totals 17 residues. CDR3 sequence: CASSPGGRGATNEKLFF. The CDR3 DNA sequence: TGCGCCAGCAGCCCCGGCGGGCGGGGGGCAACTAATGAAAAACTGTTTTTT.

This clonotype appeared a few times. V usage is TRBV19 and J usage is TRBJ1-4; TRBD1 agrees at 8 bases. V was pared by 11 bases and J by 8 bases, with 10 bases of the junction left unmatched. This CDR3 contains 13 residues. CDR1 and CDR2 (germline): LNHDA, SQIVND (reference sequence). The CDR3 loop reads CACRTGLGEKLFF. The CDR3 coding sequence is TGTGCCTGTCGGACAGGGCTTGGGGAAAAACTGTTTTTT.

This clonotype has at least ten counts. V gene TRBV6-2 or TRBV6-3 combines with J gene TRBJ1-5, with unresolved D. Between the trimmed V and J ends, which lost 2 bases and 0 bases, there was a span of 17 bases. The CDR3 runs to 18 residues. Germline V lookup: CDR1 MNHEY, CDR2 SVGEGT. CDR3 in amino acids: CASSYPRDGDYSNQPQHF. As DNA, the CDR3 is TGTGCCAGCAGTTACCCCCGTGACGGGGATTATAGCAATCAGCCCCAGCATTTT.

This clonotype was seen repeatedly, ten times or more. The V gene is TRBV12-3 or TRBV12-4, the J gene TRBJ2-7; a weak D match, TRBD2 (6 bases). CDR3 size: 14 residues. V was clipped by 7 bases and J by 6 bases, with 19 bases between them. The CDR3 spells CASTTLGGFSEQYF. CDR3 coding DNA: TGTGCCAGCACCACCTTAGGAGGGTTCAGCGAGCAGTACTTC.

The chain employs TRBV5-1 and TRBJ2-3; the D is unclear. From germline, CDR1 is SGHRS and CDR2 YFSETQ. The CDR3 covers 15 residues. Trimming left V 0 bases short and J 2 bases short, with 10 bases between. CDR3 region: CASSLEGFDTDTQYF. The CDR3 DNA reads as TGCGCCAGCAGCTTGGAAGGTTTCGACACAGATACGCAGTATTTT.

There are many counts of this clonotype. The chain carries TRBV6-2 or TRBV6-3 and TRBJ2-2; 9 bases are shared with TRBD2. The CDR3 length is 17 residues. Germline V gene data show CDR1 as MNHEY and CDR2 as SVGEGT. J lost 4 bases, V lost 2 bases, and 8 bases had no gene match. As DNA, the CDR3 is TGTGCCAGCAGTTACCCCACTAGCGGGCTCTTCACCGGGGAGCTGTTTTTT. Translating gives CASSYPTSGLFTGELFF.

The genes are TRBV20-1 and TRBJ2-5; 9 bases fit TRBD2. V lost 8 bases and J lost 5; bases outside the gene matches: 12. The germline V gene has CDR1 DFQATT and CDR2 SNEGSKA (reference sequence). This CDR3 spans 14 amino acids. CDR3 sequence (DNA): TGCAGTACGGGACTAGCCGACGGGGGTGAGACCCAGTACTTC. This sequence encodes CSTGLADGGETQYF.

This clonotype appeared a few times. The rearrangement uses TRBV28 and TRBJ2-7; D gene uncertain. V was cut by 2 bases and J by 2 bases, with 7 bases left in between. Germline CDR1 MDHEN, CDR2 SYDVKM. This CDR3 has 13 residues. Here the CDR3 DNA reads TGTGCCAGCAGTTTAGACGGTCCCTACGAGCAGTACTTC. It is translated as CASSLDGPYEQYF. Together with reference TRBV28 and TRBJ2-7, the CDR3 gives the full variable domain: DVKVTQSSRYLVKRTGEKVFLECVQDMDHENMFWYRQDPGLGLRLIYFSYDVKMKEKGDIPEGYSVSREKKERFSLILESASTNQTSMYLCASSLDGPYEQYFGPGTRLTVT.

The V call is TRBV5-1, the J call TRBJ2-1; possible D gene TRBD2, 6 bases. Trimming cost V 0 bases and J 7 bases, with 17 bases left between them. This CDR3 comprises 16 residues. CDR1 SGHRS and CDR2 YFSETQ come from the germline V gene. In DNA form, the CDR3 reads TGCGCCAGCAGCTTGGCAGACGGGGGTTTCTATAATGAGCAGTTCTTC. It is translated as CASSLADGGFYNEQFF.

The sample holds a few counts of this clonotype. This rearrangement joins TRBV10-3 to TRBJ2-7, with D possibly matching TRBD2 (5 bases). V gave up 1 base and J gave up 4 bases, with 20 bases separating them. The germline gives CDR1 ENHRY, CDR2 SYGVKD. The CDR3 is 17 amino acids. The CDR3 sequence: CAISEYGGLITGYEQYF. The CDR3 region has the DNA TGTGCCATCAGTGAGTATGGAGGCCTCATTACGGGGTACGAGCAGTACTTC.

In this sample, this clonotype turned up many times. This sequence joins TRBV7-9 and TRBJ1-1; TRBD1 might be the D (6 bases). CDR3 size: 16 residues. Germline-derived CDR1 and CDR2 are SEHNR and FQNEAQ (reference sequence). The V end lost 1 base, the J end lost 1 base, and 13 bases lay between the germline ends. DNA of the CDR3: TGTGCCAGCAGCTTAGATGTGGGGGGCCGGAACACTGAAGCTTTCTTT. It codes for CASSLDVGGRNTEAFF.

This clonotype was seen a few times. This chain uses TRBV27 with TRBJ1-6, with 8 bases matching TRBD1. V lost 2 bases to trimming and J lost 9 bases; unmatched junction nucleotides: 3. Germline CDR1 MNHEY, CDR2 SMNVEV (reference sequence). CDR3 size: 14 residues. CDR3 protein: CASSLGTGGSPLHF. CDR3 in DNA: TGTGCCAGCAGTTTAGGGACAGGTGGTTCACCCCTCCACTTT.

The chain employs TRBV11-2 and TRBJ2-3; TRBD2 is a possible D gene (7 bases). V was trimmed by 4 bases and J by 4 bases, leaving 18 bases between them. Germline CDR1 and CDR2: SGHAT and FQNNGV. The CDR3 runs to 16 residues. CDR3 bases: TGTGCCAGCAGCTCCGGAGGGGGGGGGTGGGCAGATACGCAGTATTTT. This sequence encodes CASSSGGGGWADTQYF.

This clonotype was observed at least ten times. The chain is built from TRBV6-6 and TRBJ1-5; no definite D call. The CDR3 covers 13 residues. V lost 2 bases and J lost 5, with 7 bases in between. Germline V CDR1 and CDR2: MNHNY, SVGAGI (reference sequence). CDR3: CASSYSRDQPQHF. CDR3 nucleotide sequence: TGTGCCAGCAGTTACAGCCGGGATCAGCCCCAGCATTTT.

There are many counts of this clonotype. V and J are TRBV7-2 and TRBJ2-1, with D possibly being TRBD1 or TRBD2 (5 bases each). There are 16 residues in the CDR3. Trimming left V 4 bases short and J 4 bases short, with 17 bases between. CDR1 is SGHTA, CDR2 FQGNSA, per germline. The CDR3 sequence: CASSSRGRRRYNEQFF. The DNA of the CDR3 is TGTGCCAGCAGCTCAAGGGGACGAAGACGATACAATGAGCAGTTCTTC.

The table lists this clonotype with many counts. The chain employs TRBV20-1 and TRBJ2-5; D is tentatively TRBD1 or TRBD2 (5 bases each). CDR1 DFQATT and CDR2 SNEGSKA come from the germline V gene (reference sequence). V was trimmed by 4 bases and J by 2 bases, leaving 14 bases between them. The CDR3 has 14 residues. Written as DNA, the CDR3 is TGCAGTGCTACTGTCGGGACGGTACAAGAGACCCAGTACTTC. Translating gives CSATVGTVQETQYF.

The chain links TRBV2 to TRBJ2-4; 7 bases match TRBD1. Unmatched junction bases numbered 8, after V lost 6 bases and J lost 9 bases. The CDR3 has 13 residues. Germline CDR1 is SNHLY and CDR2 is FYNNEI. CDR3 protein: CASSLGQEVIQYF. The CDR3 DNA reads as TGTGCCAGCAGCCTAGGACAGGAGGTCATTCAGTACTTC.